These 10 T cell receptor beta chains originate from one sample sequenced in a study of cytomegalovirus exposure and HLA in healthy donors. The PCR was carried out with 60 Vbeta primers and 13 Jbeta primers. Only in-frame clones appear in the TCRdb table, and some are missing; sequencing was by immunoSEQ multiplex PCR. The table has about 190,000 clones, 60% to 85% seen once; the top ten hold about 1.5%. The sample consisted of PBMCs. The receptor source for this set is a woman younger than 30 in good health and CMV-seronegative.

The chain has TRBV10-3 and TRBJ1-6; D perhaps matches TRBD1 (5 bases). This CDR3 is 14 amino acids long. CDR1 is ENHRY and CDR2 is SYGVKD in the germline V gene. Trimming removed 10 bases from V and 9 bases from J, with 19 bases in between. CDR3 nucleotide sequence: TGTGCCAGCGCCAGGGTTTCGGTTAGTTCACCCCTCCACTTT. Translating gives CASARVSVSSPLHF.

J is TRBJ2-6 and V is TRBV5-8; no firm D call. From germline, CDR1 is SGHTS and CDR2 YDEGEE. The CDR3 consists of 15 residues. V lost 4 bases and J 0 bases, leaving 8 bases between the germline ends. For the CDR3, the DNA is TGTGCCAGCAGCCCTCCCCTCTCTGGGGCCAACGTCCTGACTTTC. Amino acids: CASSPPLSGANVLTF.

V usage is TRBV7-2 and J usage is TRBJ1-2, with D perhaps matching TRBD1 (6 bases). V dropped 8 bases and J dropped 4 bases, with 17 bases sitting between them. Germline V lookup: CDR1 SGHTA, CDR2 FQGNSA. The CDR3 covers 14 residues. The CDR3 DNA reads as TGTGCCAGCGTCCTCCCCGGACAGTTCTATGGCTACACCTTC. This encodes CASVLPGQFYGYTF.

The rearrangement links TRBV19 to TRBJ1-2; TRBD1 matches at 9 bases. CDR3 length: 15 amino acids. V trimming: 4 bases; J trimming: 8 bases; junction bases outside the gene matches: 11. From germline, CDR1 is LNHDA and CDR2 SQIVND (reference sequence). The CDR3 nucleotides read TGTGCCAGTAGTACCGGGGGGACAGGGCTCGGAGGCTACACCTTC. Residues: CASSTGGTGLGGYTF.

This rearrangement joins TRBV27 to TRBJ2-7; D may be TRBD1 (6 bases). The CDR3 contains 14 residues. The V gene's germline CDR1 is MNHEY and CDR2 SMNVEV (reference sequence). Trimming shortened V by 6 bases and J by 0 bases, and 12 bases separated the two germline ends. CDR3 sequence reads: CASSIGTFSYEQYF. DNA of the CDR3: TGTGCCAGCAGCATCGGGACATTCTCCTACGAGCAGTACTTC.

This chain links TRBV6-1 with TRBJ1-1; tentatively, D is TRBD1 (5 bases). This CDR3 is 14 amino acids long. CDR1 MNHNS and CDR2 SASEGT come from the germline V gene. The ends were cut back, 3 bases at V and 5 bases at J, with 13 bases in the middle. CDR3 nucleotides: TGTGCCAGCAGTGACGGGGGTTTCTGGACTGAAGCTTTCTTT. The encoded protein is CASSDGGFWTEAFF.

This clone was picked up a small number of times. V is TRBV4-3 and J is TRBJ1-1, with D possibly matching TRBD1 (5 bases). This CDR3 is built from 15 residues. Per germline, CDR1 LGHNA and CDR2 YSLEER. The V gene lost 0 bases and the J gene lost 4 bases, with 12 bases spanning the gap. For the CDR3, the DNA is TGCGCCAGCAGCCAAGATCGATCGGGGGGCACTGAAGCTTTCTTT. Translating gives CASSQDRSGGTEAFF.

The chain's CDR3 is CAWSVQGNQPQHF. The CDR3 DNA reads as TGTGCCTGGAGTGTACAGGGGAACCAGCCCCAGCATTTT. The rearrangement uses TRBV30 and TRBJ1-5; 7 bases align to TRBD1. Germline V gene data show CDR1 as GTSNPN and CDR2 as SVGIG (reference sequence). The CDR3 loop spans 13 amino acids. With V trimmed by 0 bases and J by 7 bases, 3 bases remained unmatched.

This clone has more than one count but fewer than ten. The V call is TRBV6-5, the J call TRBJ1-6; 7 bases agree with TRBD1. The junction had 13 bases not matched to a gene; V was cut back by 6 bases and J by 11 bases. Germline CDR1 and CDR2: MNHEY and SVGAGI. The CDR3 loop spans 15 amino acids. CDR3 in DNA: TGTGCCAGCAGAAGAGGGGGCAACGCGTACGCACCCCTCCACTTT. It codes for CASRRGGNAYAPLHF.

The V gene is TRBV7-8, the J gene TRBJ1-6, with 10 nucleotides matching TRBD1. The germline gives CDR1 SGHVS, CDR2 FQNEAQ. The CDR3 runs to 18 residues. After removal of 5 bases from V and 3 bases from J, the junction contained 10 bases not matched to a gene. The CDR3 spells CASSHRTGGQDYNSPLHF. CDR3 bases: TGTGCCAGCAGCCACCGGACAGGGGGTCAGGACTATAATTCACCCCTCCACTTT.